This T cell receptor (beta chain) came from a study of shared clonotypes between healthy human individuals. Some clones are missing from TCRdb's copy, which holds only in-frame ones; the method was immunoSEQ multiplex PCR. This table has more than 2 million clones, 85% to 95% appearing once. This clone was seen only once. Losses at the gene ends were 7 bases for V and 1 base for J; bases not matched to a gene: 3. This CDR3 is built from 15 residues. Germline lookup yields CDR1 SGHTA and CDR2 FQGNSA. The chain recombines TRBV7-2 with TRBJ2-5; TRBD2 agrees at 13 bases. The sequence came from a man in his late teens or twenties in good health. Sequencing was done on a sample of naive CD4+ T cells sorted from blood. The subset: CD45RA+ positively selected. In DNA form, the CDR3 reads TGTGCCAGCAAGTGGACTAGCGGGAGCCAAGAGACCCAGTACTTC. Translation gives CASKWTSGSQETQYF.